This T cell receptor (beta chain) emerged from a study of T cell changes during pregnancy in multiple sclerosis. The CDR3 sequence is 12 residues long. Trimming shortened V by 5 bases and J by 9 bases, and 11 bases separated the two germline ends. The germline V gene encodes CDR1 SNHLY and CDR2 FYNNEI. TCRdb's copy holds only in-frame clones and misses some; the assay was immunoSEQ multiplex PCR. In the table there are roughly 48,000 clones, over 90% of which are singletons. The gene calls are TRBV2 and TRBJ2-1; D gene uncertain. This receptor was identified in a female donor with multiple sclerosis, enrolled in a pregnancy study. The sequencing used CD8+ T cells from peripheral blood mononuclear cells, collected in the first trimester of pregnancy. The CDR3 DNA reads TGTGCCAGCAGTCACCCACTACCTGAGCAGTTCTTC. Its protein product is CASSHPLPEQFF.